One and the same sample provided the 19 T cell receptor beta chains below, sequenced in a study of cytomegalovirus exposure and HLA in healthy donors. Data came from immunoSEQ multiplex PCR; TCRdb stores just in-frame clones and leaves some out. The sample lists around 91,000 clones; under 95% were seen once. Specimen: PBMCs. These receptors came from a woman between 25 and 40 years old in good health and CMV-seropositive.

V usage is TRBV6-4 and J usage is TRBJ2-1, with 10 bases aligning to TRBD2. V lost 3 bases and J lost 9; bases outside the gene matches: 5. This CDR3 comprises 14 residues. Germline CDR1 is MRHNA and CDR2 is SNTAGT. The CDR3 DNA sequence: TGTGCCAGCAGTGAAGCACTAGCGGGAAGTGAGCAGTTCTTC. It codes for CASSEALAGSEQFF.

The chain carries TRBV6-6 and TRBJ1-2; 7 bases match TRBD1. The junction had 4 bases not matched to a gene; V was cut back by 6 bases and J by 3 bases. The CDR3 is 13 amino acids. Germline CDR1 is MNHNY and CDR2 is SVGAGI (reference sequence). The CDR3 protein is CASRDRLDYGYTF. The DNA for the CDR3 is TGTGCCAGCAGGGACAGGTTGGACTATGGCTACACCTTC.

The chain is built from TRBV28 and TRBJ2-1; 9 bases fit TRBD2. Germline trimming cut 4 bases from V and 6 bases from J; bases unmatched to any gene: 7. CDR3 length equals 15 residues. The germline CDR1 and CDR2 sequences are MDHEN and SYDVKM. The CDR3 sequence is CASSWASGKGNEQFF. The CDR3 nucleotides are TGTGCCAGCAGTTGGGCTAGCGGGAAGGGCAATGAGCAGTTCTTC.

CDR3 sequence reads: CASSLSIEQGRAGELFF. The CDR3 region has the DNA TGTGCCAGCAGTTTATCAATCGAACAGGGTCGGGCCGGGGAGCTGTTTTTT. The chain has TRBV27 and TRBJ2-2, with D possibly TRBD1 on 6 matching bases. CDR1 and CDR2 (germline): MNHEY, SMNVEV (reference sequence). The germline V and J ends were trimmed by 0 bases and 6 bases, with 17 bases remaining between them. The CDR3 extends over 17 amino acids.

The chain is built from TRBV18 and TRBJ2-4; D is uncertain. Looked up from germline, CDR1 is KGHSH and CDR2 is LQKENI. V lost 2 bases to trimming and J lost 3 bases, with 14 bases between them. The CDR3 is made up of 16 amino acids. DNA of the CDR3: TGTGCCAGCTCACCAGGAACCGGGTTTTTCAAAAACATTCAGTACTTC. Amino acid sequence: CASSPGTGFFKNIQYF.

This chain uses TRBV29-1 with TRBJ2-2, with D possibly matching TRBD1 (6 bases). With 2 bases removed from V and 3 bases from J, the gap between germline ends came to 13 bases. In germline, CDR1 is SQVTM, CDR2 ANQGSEA. The CDR3 length is 15 residues. CDR3 sequence reads: CSVELLRGYTGELFF. CDR3 in DNA: TGCAGCGTTGAACTGCTCAGGGGTTACACCGGGGAGCTGTTTTTT.

This sequence joins TRBV18 and TRBJ2-1, with D possibly TRBD2 on 5 matching bases. The CDR3 has 13 amino acids. Trimming removed 4 bases from V and 10 bases from J, with 14 bases in between. Per the germline V gene, CDR1 is KGHSH and CDR2 is LQKENI. In DNA, the CDR3 is TGTGCCAGCTCACTAGAGCTAGCAGTAGAGCAGTTCTTC. It is translated as CASSLELAVEQFF.

The gene calls are TRBV4-3 and TRBJ2-7, with TRBD2 identical over 9 bases. Trimming took 3 bases from V and 3 from J; bases not matched to a gene: 3. Germline CDR1 LGHNA, CDR2 YSLEER. This CDR3 spans 14 amino acids. The CDR3: CASSHKTSGYEQYF. In DNA, the CDR3 is TGCGCCAGCAGCCATAAGACTAGCGGCTACGAGCAGTACTTC.

The gene calls are TRBV7-2 and TRBJ1-1; D might be TRBD1 (6 bases). The germline V gene encodes CDR1 SGHTA and CDR2 FQGNSA. This CDR3 contains 15 residues. Trimming took off 0 bases at V and 5 bases at J, with 13 bases between the two ends. The CDR3 nucleotides read TGTGCCAGCAGCTTAGCGGGGGGGGCCTTTACTGAAGCTTTCTTT. Amino acids: CASSLAGGAFTEAFF.

This clone appeared a few times. The V gene is TRBV7-8, the J gene TRBJ2-7, with 10 bases lining up with TRBD1. V was pared by 2 bases and J by 7 bases, with 8 bases of the junction left unmatched. This CDR3 contains 15 residues. Looked up from germline, CDR1 is SGHVS and CDR2 is FQNEAQ. The CDR3 reads CASSLQTGGYGEQYF. The CDR3 nucleotides are TGTGCCAGCAGCTTACAGACAGGGGGCTATGGGGAGCAGTACTTC.

The chain recombines TRBV7-3 with TRBJ2-1, with TRBD2 as a possible D gene (5 bases). There are 15 residues in the CDR3. V was shortened by 2 bases and J by 7 bases, with 15 bases between the two germline ends. CDR1 SGHTA and CDR2 FQGTGA come from the germline V gene. The CDR3 loop is CASSLGGSSTNEQFF. DNA of the CDR3: TGTGCCAGCAGCTTAGGAGGTAGTTCTACAAATGAGCAGTTCTTC.

The chain employs TRBV4-1 and TRBJ2-3; possible D gene TRBD2, 5 bases. Trimming removed 1 base from V and 4 bases from J, with 18 bases in between. This CDR3 is built from 17 residues. The V gene's germline CDR1 is MGHRA and CDR2 YSYEKL. DNA of the CDR3: TGCGCCAGCAGCCAAGTCACTAGTCTTATATCCTCAGATACGCAGTATTTT. This sequence encodes CASSQVTSLISSDTQYF.

Only a few counts were recorded for this clone. This sequence joins TRBV28 and TRBJ1-2; the match to TRBD1 covers 8 bases. CDR1 MDHEN and CDR2 SYDVKM come from the germline V gene. V was pared by 3 bases and J by 8 bases, with 2 bases of the junction left unmatched. This CDR3 contains 12 residues. The DNA for the CDR3 is TGTGCCAGCAGTTTCGGACAGGGCGGCTACACCTTC. It translates to CASSFGQGGYTF.

In this sample, this clone turned up once. The chain couples TRBV5-1 to TRBJ1-5, with unresolved D. CDR3 length: 16 amino acids. The ends were cut back, 4 bases at V and 7 bases at J, with 21 bases in the middle. From germline, CDR1 is SGHRS and CDR2 YFSETQ. CDR3 sequence: CASSPAKRPEVQPQHF. In DNA form, the CDR3 reads TGCGCCAGCAGCCCTGCCAAGCGACCAGAGGTCCAGCCCCAGCATTTT.

The gene calls are TRBV4-3 and TRBJ2-7; 11 positions agree with TRBD1. V dropped 3 bases and J dropped 3; count of bases not matched to a gene: 4. CDR1 is LGHNA, CDR2 YSLEER, per germline. The CDR3 consists of 15 residues. The CDR3 protein is CASSHGTGGSYEQYF. CDR3 nucleotide sequence: TGCGCCAGCAGCCACGGGACAGGGGGGAGCTACGAGCAGTACTTC.

The rearrangement links TRBV27 to TRBJ2-7; 12 nucleotides agree with TRBD2. The germline CDR1 and CDR2 sequences are MNHEY and SMNVEV (reference sequence). V gave up 4 bases and J gave up 3 bases; unmatched junction bases: 13. The CDR3 runs to 18 residues. The CDR3 loop reads CASSSLTGTSGSYYEQYF. CDR3 coding DNA: TGTGCCAGCAGTTCACTCACCGGGACTAGCGGGTCATACTACGAGCAGTACTTC.

V gene TRBV27 combines with J gene TRBJ2-1; the match to TRBD1 covers 11 bases. This CDR3 region has 15 residues. Trimming removed 6 bases from V and 8 bases from J; junction bases left unmatched: 9. Germline V gene lookup returns CDR1 MNHEY and CDR2 SMNVEV (reference sequence). The CDR3 loop reads CASRKMGTGGDEQFF. For the CDR3, the DNA is TGTGCCAGCAGAAAAATGGGGACAGGGGGGGATGAGCAGTTCTTC.

Here the CDR3 DNA reads TGTGCCAGCAGTGAATTGGTAGTTTTCGAGACCCAGTACTTC. Its protein product is CASSELVVFETQYF. This chain connects TRBV6-1 to TRBJ2-5, with D unresolved. Germline CDR1 MNHNS, CDR2 SASEGT. The CDR3 has 14 residues. V was trimmed by 2 bases and J by 5 bases, leaving 12 bases between them.

The rearrangement joins TRBV28 to TRBJ2-5; 10 bases are shared with TRBD1. J gave up 6 bases and V 8 bases, and 12 bases lay outside the gene matches. The CDR3 extends over 15 amino acids. Germline V CDR1 and CDR2: MDHEN, SYDVKM. The CDR3 DNA reads as TGTGCCAGCGAAGATATGTGGGACAGGGGAAAGACCCAGTACTTC. Translation: CASEDMWDRGKTQYF.